The sequence of this T cell receptor beta chain was determined in a study of cytomegalovirus exposure and HLA in healthy donors. It was with 60 Vbeta and 13 Jbeta primers that the PCR ran. Produced via immunoSEQ multiplex PCR; TCRdb's table is partial and in-frame only. The profile covers a few hundred thousand clones, with about 80% appearing a single time and about 0.3% taken by the ten largest. This CDR3 region has 13 residues. Trimming took off 10 bases at V and 5 bases at J, with 15 bases between the two ends. Germline assignment: CDR1 SGHAT and CDR2 FQNNGV. This TCR derives from a girl aged 2-15 years in good health and CMV-seronegative. The sample comprised PBMCs. This chain joins TRBV11-2 and TRBJ2-1; possible D gene TRBD2, 6 bases. For the CDR3, the DNA is TGTGCCACCCACGGGAGCGGCAACAATGAGCAGTTCTTC. Translated, it gives CATHGSGNNEQFF.